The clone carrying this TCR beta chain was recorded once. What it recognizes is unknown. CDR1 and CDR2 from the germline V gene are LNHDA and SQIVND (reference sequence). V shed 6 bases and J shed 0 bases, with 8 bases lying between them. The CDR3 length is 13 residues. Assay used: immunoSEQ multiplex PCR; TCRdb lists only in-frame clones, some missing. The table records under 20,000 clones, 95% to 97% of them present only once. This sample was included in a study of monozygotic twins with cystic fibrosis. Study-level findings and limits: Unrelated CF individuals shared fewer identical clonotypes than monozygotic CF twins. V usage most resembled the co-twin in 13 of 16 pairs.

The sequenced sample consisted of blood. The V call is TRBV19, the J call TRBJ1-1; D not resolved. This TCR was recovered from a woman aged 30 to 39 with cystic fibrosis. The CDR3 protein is CASRSTMNTEAFF. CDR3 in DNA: TGTGCCAGTAGAAGTACAATGAACACTGAAGCTTTCTTT.